The clone carrying this T cell receptor beta chain turned up a few times. PCR employed 60 Vbeta and 13 Jbeta primers. Libraries were prepared by immunoSEQ multiplex PCR; TCRdb keeps only in-frame clonotypes and omits some of them. The sample consists of roughly 160,000 clones, roughly 84% of them appearing once. This record comes from a study of cytomegalovirus exposure and HLA in healthy donors. The CDR3 extends over 15 amino acids. Germline CDR1 reads MDHEN; CDR2 reads SYDVKM. Trimming stripped 4 bases from V and 9 bases from J, with 19 bases between. This TCR came from a man younger than 45 in good health and CMV-seronegative. Sequencing used PBMCs. The chain employs TRBV28 and TRBJ2-1; the D gene is possibly TRBD2 (7 bases). CDR3 protein: CASSSPGGRVFEQFF. Written as DNA, the CDR3 is TGTGCCAGCAGTTCCCCCGGGGGGCGAGTCTTTGAGCAGTTCTTC.